This T cell receptor (beta chain) originates from a study of T-cell memory formation after mild COVID-19. Many counts were recorded for this clonotype. Its antigen is unknown. Study outcomes and limitations: Researchers found some responding clones in pre-infection memory, a sign that cross-reactive memory joined.

V gave up 6 bases and J gave up 4 bases, with 7 bases separating them. CDR3 length: 12 residues. The germline gives CDR1 KGHSH, CDR2 LQKENI. TCR alpha and TCR beta cDNA libraries with sample barcodes and UMIs came from 5'RACE using constant-segment primers. Via MiXCR, TCRdb re-called the 5' RACE reads, giving one row per CDR3 protein. Of 400,000 to 500,000 distinct CDR3 sequences in the sample, roughly 24% are singletons; the top ten hold around 8.7%. Sequences were obtained from PBMCs or a T cell subset sorted from them (not recorded which). V usage is TRBV18 and J usage is TRBJ2-1; the D is unclear. This receptor was identified in an adult woman who had mild COVID-19 (a few samples of this study predate the infection). Cell type and time point are not known. This chain's CDR3 is CASSPDYNEQFF. In DNA form, the CDR3 reads TGTGCCAGCTCCCCGGATTACAATGAGCAGTTCTTC. Supplemented by reference TRBV18 and TRBJ2-1, the full variable domain reads NAGVMQNPRHLVRRRGQEARLRCSPMKGHSHVYWYRQLPEEGLKFMVYLQKENIIDESGMPKERFSAEFPKEGPSILRIQQVVRGDSAAYFCASSPDYNEQFFGPGTRLTVL.